These 2 T cell receptor beta chains originate from one sample sequenced in a study of blood T cells in healthy people across ages. A second roughly 7 to 12 cycle PCR used barcoded and J-beta primers. TCRdb called the 5' RACE reads again in MiXCR, with one record for every CDR3 protein. The table includes approximately 2,000,000 distinct CDR3 sequences, approximately 39% detected once. Sequenced: blood. The origin of the receptors is a human donor in good health.

This clonotype was counted between two and nine times. V and J are TRBV20-1 and TRBJ2-5; 11 nucleotides line up with TRBD2. In germline, CDR1 is DFQATT, CDR2 SNEGSKA (reference sequence). The trim removed 2 bases at V and 0 bases at J, leaving 5 bases unmatched. This CDR3 region has 16 residues. The CDR3 is CSARLAGGLYQETQYF. As DNA, the CDR3 is TGCAGTGCTAGACTAGCGGGGGGCTTGTACCAAGAGACCCAGTACTTC.

This clonotype was counted once. V gene TRBV7-9 combines with J gene TRBJ2-1, with 8 bases that match TRBD2. Germline loops: CDR1 SEHNR, CDR2 FQNEAQ (reference sequence). V lost 5 bases to trimming and J lost 6 bases; unmatched junction nucleotides: 12. This CDR3 region has 16 residues. The CDR3 sequence: CASSPRGGPSSNEQFF. CDR3 nucleotides: TGTGCCAGCAGCCCGCGCGGGGGGCCGTCCAGCAATGAGCAGTTCTTC.